These 24 T cell receptor beta chains share one sample of origin, sequenced in a study of CXCR3-negative and CXCR3-positive naive CD8 T cells (dated 2019 in TCRdb). Results the study describes overall, beyond this receptor: Compared with CXCR3-negative naive cells, CXCR3-positive naive cells had TRB CDR3s with higher hydrophobicity (lower Kidera factor 4), lower energy, and higher strength and volume indices.

The sequencing machine was a NextSeq 550. The Human TCR Profiling Kit (MiLaboratory) was used to prepare UMI-labeled 5' RACE TRB cDNA libraries. Each entry corresponds to one CDR3 protein sequence from reads that TCRdb reprocessed, and DNA is not given. The sample's records list around 80,000 distinct CDR3 sequences. The ten largest clones capture 0.6% to 0.7% of the sample. Their specific antigens are unknown. The source material was naive CXCR3+ CD8+ T cells from blood. The label giving this sample's cell subset or site can be read as: CD45RO-CCR7+CD27+CD95- naive CD8+ T cells expressing CXCR3 (TNR3+). Receptors were obtained from a human donor in good health. Some clones in this sample may be carry-over from other donors' samples.

V gene TRBV7-8 combines with J gene TRBJ2-7; TCRdb gives TRBD2 as the D gene, but with no DNA this cannot be confirmed. This CDR3 comprises 15 residues. Germline values: CDR1 SGHVS, CDR2 FQNEAQ. CDR3 residues: CASSLGRGGLFEQYF. Using reference TRBV7-8 and TRBJ2-7 for the parts outside the CDR3, the full variable domain is GAGVSQSPRYKVAKRGQDVALRCDPISGHVSLFWYQQALGQGPEFLTYFQNEAQLDKSGLPSDRFFAERPEGSVSTLKIQRTQQEDSAVYLCASSLGRGGLFEQYFGPGTRLTVT.

The chain recombines TRBV19 with TRBJ1-2. Germline V gives CDR1 LNHDA, CDR2 SQIVND (reference sequence). The CDR3 runs 11 residues. CDR3 loop: CASSTNYGYTF.

The chain links TRBV6-2 or TRBV6-3 to TRBJ2-7; TCRdb lists TRBD1, though no DNA is available to test this call. This CDR3 region has 16 residues. CDR1 and CDR2 (germline): MNHEY, SVGEGT. The CDR3 spells CASSPSQGQVSYEQYF.

The chain has TRBV27 and TRBJ2-7; TCRdb returns TRBD1, unconfirmable since there is no DNA. The CDR3 sequence is 15 residues long. Per the germline V gene, CDR1 is MNHEY and CDR2 is SMNVEV (reference sequence). CDR3 amino acids: CASRRGRVPSYEQYF.

V is TRBV12-3 or TRBV12-4 and J is TRBJ2-5. The CDR3 length is 13 residues. The chain's CDR3 is CASTGGHQETQYF.

The rearrangement joins TRBV29-1 to TRBJ2-1; TCRdb picks TRBD1, but there is no DNA to check that call. The CDR3 runs 14 residues. Germline CDR1 and CDR2: SQVTM and ANQGSEA. CDR3 loop: CSVDFGQTGNEQFF.

The chain combines TRBV28 with TRBJ2-7; TCRdb indicates TRBD1, and absent DNA this call remains unverified. Germline values: CDR1 MDHEN, CDR2 SYDVKM. CDR3 length equals 12 residues. This chain's CDR3 is CASEGQSYEQYF.

The chain uses TRBV4-1 and TRBJ1-3; the TCRdb D gene call, TRBD1, has no DNA to confirm it. The CDR3 extends over 15 amino acids. Germline values: CDR1 MGHRA, CDR2 YSYEKL. The CDR3 is CASSQEMRGRDTIYF.

This rearrangement joins TRBV19 to TRBJ2-7; the D call of TRBD1 rests on TCRdb alone, since no DNA is present to check it. Germline assignment: CDR1 LNHDA and CDR2 SQIVND (reference sequence). The CDR3 loop spans 16 amino acids. The CDR3 loop is CASSIAGGGPTYEQYF.

The chain carries TRBV28 and TRBJ2-7; TCRdb indicates TRBD1, and absent DNA this call remains unverified. The CDR3 contains 14 residues. Germline values: CDR1 MDHEN, CDR2 SYDVKM. CDR3 residues: CASSPDSYSYEQYF.

This chain connects TRBV4-1 to TRBJ2-2; TCRdb proposes TRBD2, but this gene call is untestable without DNA. The CDR3 totals 19 residues. Looked up from germline, CDR1 is MGHRA and CDR2 is YSYEKL. CDR3: CASSQDGAGEGSNTGELFF.

The rearrangement joins TRBV25-1 to TRBJ1-1; TCRdb proposes TRBD1, but this gene call is untestable without DNA. This CDR3 region has 14 residues. The germline CDR1 and CDR2 sequences are MGHDK and SYGVNS. CDR3 region: CASSEETGGTEAFF.

This sequence joins TRBV28 and TRBJ2-2; TCRdb designates TRBD1, a call that cannot be tested without DNA. Germline assignment: CDR1 MDHEN and CDR2 SYDVKM. This CDR3 comprises 14 residues. This chain's CDR3 is CASRGDRGAGELFF.

This chain links TRBV7-6 with TRBJ2-1. The CDR3 covers 12 residues. The V gene's germline CDR1 is SGHVS and CDR2 FNYEAQ. CDR3 amino acids: CASSLTQVEQFF.

J is TRBJ2-2 and V is TRBV7-9; the D call of TRBD2 rests on TCRdb alone, since no DNA is present to check it. The CDR3 is 12 amino acids. Germline CDR1 is SEHNR and CDR2 is FQNEAQ (reference sequence). CDR3 in amino acids: CASRGGTGELFF.

This sequence joins TRBV6-2 or TRBV6-3 and TRBJ1-1; the TCRdb call, TRBD1, lacks DNA for checking. The CDR3 loop spans 12 amino acids. The germline V gene encodes CDR1 MNHEY and CDR2 SVGEGT. The CDR3: CASSYGGTEAFF.

The CDR3 is CASSQSTTGPYEQYF. The rearrangement uses TRBV4-2 and TRBJ2-7; TCRdb proposes TRBD1, but this gene call is untestable without DNA. The V gene's germline CDR1 is LGHNA and CDR2 YNFKEQ. The CDR3 spans 15 residues.

This chain connects TRBV7-2 to TRBJ2-7; TCRdb gives TRBD1 as the D gene, but with no DNA this cannot be confirmed. The CDR3 is 11 amino acids. In germline, CDR1 is SGHTA, CDR2 FQGNSA. The CDR3: CASGGGNEQYF.

The chain joins TRBV28 to TRBJ2-3. This CDR3 has 15 amino acids. Germline CDR1 and CDR2: MDHEN and SYDVKM. CDR3 protein: CASSGTSTSTDTQYF.

The V call is TRBV5-8, the J call TRBJ2-1. The CDR3 has 15 residues. Germline V gene data show CDR1 as SGHTS and CDR2 as YDEGEE. The CDR3 sequence is CASSVSLSSYNEQFF.

The V call is TRBV2, the J call TRBJ2-7; TCRdb calls TRBD2, which cannot be checked without DNA. Germline V lookup: CDR1 SNHLY, CDR2 FYNNEI. The CDR3 contains 15 residues. The CDR3 here is CASSPPRGVVHEQYF.

The J gene is TRBJ2-7, the V gene TRBV28; with no DNA, the TCRdb D assignment of TRBD1 cannot be verified. Germline values: CDR1 MDHEN, CDR2 SYDVKM. This CDR3 is 14 amino acids long. CDR3 region: CASTIGSGGYEQYF.

This rearrangement joins TRBV15 to TRBJ2-1; TCRdb proposes TRBD1, but this gene call is untestable without DNA. Looked up from germline, CDR1 is LNHNV and CDR2 is YYDKDF (reference sequence). This CDR3 is built from 15 residues. CDR3 amino acids: CATSREGGGTDEQFF.

This chain uses TRBV7-8 with TRBJ1-5; TCRdb names TRBD1, which stays unverified in the absence of DNA. The CDR3 extends over 16 amino acids. CDR1 and CDR2 (germline): SGHVS, FQNEAQ. The CDR3 spells CASSQRQGASNQPQHF.